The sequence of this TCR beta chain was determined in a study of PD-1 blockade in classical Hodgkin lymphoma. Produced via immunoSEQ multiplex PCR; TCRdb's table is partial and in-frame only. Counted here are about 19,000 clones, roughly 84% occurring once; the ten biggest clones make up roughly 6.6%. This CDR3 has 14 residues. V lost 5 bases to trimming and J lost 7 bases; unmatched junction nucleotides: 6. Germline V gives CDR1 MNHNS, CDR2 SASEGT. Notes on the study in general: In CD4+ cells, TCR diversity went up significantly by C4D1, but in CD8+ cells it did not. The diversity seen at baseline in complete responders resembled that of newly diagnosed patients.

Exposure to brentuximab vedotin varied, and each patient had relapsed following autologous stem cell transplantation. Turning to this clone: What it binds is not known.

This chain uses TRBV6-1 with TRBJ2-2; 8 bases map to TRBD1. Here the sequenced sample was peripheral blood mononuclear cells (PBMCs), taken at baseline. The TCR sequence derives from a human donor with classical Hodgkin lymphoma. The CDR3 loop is CASSKTGVIGELFF. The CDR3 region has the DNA TGTGCCAGCAGTAAGACAGGGGTTATCGGGGAGCTGTTTTTT.